These 19 T cell receptor beta chains share one sample of origin, sequenced in a study of beta chain features in type 1 diabetes. Study findings and constraints: Shorter TCRB CDR3s, moderately but significantly so, were found in Type 1 diabetes patients in all four CD4+ subsets.

Reverse transcribing all isolated RNA meant expressed TCRB transcripts were sequenced. Measured with immunoSEQ multiplex PCR; TCRdb has only the in-frame clones, and not every one. The table shows hundreds of thousands of clones, with over 7% occurring only once. Antigens of these TCRs are unknown. The specimen was central memory CD4+ T cells from blood. The receptors were gathered from a man younger than 45 with type 1 diabetes.

This clone appeared many times. As DNA, the CDR3 is TGTGCCAGCAGCCCCCAGGTGGACTATGGCTACACCTTC. Protein: CASSPQVDYGYTF. This chain connects TRBV7-2 to TRBJ1-2; D ambiguous. Deletions cut 5 bases from V and 3 bases from J, with 10 bases between. Per the germline V gene, CDR1 is SGHTA and CDR2 is FQGNSA. CDR3 length: 13 amino acids.

The table lists this clone with a few counts. J is TRBJ2-7 and V is TRBV11-2; weak D call: TRBD2 (5 bases). In germline, CDR1 is SGHAT, CDR2 FQNNGV. The CDR3 runs 15 residues. The ends were cut back, 1 base at V and 2 bases at J, with 12 bases in the middle. The CDR3: CASSLGGLLPYEQYF. The CDR3 nucleotides are TGTGCCAGCAGCTTAGGAGGGTTGCTTCCCTACGAGCAGTACTTC.

The table lists this clone with a few counts. The CDR3 bases are TGTGCCAGCAGCAATACAGGGTTCGGTGAGACCCAGTACTTC. It encodes CASSNTGFGETQYF. The chain has TRBV28 and TRBJ2-5, with TRBD1 as a possible D gene (6 bases). This CDR3 contains 14 residues. CDR1 and CDR2 (germline): MDHEN, SYDVKM. V dropped 6 bases and J dropped 5 bases, with 16 bases sitting between them.

The rearrangement links TRBV5-1 to TRBJ1-5; D gene uncertain. The ends were cut back, 0 bases at V and 2 bases at J, with 6 bases in the middle. From germline, CDR1 is SGHRS and CDR2 YFSETQ. The CDR3 length is 14 residues. CDR3 sequence: CASSLVGGNQPQHF. The CDR3, as DNA: TGCGCCAGCAGCTTGGTGGGCGGCAATCAGCCCCAGCATTTT.

This clone was found a few times. The chain couples TRBV2 to TRBJ1-1, with D possibly being TRBD1 (5 bases). CDR1 and CDR2 (germline): SNHLY, FYNNEI. The CDR3 covers 14 residues. Trimming stripped 6 bases from V and 5 bases from J, with 16 bases between. The CDR3 DNA reads as TGTGCCAGCAGGATACAGGAGCGCCGAACTGAAGCTTTCTTT. As protein: CASRIQERRTEAFF.

The CDR3 coding sequence is TGTGCCAGCAGCTTAGGGACCGTAGGATACGAGCAGTACTTC. Amino acid sequence: CASSLGTVGYEQYF. The chain joins TRBV7-2 to TRBJ2-7, with D hard to call. Germline V gene data show CDR1 as SGHTA and CDR2 as FQGNSA. This CDR3 has 14 residues. Trimming shortened V by 1 base and J by 4 bases, and 11 bases separated the two germline ends.

In DNA form, the CDR3 reads TGTGCCAGCAGCCCACCTCCATCCTTAGCGGGGGGGCCGCGGAGGGAGCTGTTTTTT. Its translation is CASSPPPSLAGGPRRELFF. This sequence joins TRBV9 and TRBJ2-2, with TRBD2 matching over 11 bases. V shed 4 bases, J shed 9 bases, and the junction held 20 bases outside the gene matches. Looked up from germline, CDR1 is SGDLS and CDR2 is YYNGEE. The CDR3 covers 19 residues.

In this sample, this clone turned up a few times. V and J are TRBV5-1 and TRBJ2-3; D is perhaps TRBD1 or TRBD2 (6 bases each). Trimming cost V 4 bases and J 0 bases, with 12 bases left between them. Germline assignment: CDR1 SGHRS and CDR2 YFSETQ. The CDR3 totals 15 residues. In nucleotides, the CDR3 is TGCGCCAGCAGCCCTATAGGGGGGAGCACAGATACGCAGTATTTT. Translation gives CASSPIGGSTDTQYF.

This clone is categorized as medium-sized. The chain recombines TRBV19 with TRBJ1-1, with TRBD1 as a possible D gene (6 bases). Germline V lookup: CDR1 LNHDA, CDR2 SQIVND (reference sequence). V was shortened by 10 bases and J by 5 bases, with 11 bases between the two germline ends. There are 11 residues in the CDR3. The CDR3 here is CATQGATEAFF. DNA for the CDR3: TGTGCCACACAGGGAGCGACTGAAGCTTTCTTT.

This clone has more than one count but fewer than ten. V and J are TRBV7-6 and TRBJ2-3; D unresolved. V was pared by 5 bases and J by 4 bases, with 7 bases between. The germline V gene has CDR1 SGHVS and CDR2 FNYEAQ. The CDR3 spans 12 residues. CDR3 DNA sequence: TGTGCCAGCAGCCTCTGGGCAGATACGCAGTATTTT. It yields the protein CASSLWADTQYF.

This clone occurred a few times. The J gene is TRBJ2-7, the V gene TRBV7-2, with D perhaps TRBD1 or TRBD2 (5 bases each). The CDR3 sequence is 13 residues long. From germline, CDR1 is SGHTA and CDR2 FQGNSA. The V end lost 3 bases, the J end lost 7 bases, and 13 bases lay between the germline ends. Here the CDR3 reads CASSFSGPREQYF. The CDR3 DNA follows: TGTGCCAGCAGCTTTTCGGGACCGCGGGAGCAGTACTTC.

This clone occurred a few times. V is TRBV10-3 and J is TRBJ2-7, with 9 bases identical to TRBD1. CDR3 length equals 13 residues. The trim removed 8 bases at V and 3 bases at J, leaving 5 bases unmatched. The germline CDR1 and CDR2 sequences are ENHRY and SYGVKD. The CDR3 reads CAIGRGQGYEQYF. DNA for the CDR3: TGTGCCATCGGCAGGGGACAGGGCTACGAGCAGTACTTC.

This clone was found a few times. V gene TRBV18 combines with J gene TRBJ2-2; D remains ambiguous. Trimming took 1 base from V and 2 from J, leaving 8 bases between them. Per the germline V gene, CDR1 is KGHSH and CDR2 is LQKENI. This CDR3 has 15 residues. The CDR3 reads CASSPLAENTGELFF. The CDR3, as DNA: TGTGCCAGCTCACCACTGGCAGAAAACACCGGGGAGCTGTTTTTT.

This clone was detected only a few times. This chain uses TRBV7-9 with TRBJ1-3; D remains unclear. V was clipped by 0 bases and J by 0 bases, with 6 bases between them. In germline, CDR1 is SEHNR, CDR2 FQNEAQ (reference sequence). The CDR3 extends over 15 amino acids. The CDR3 spells CASSLAGFSGNTIYF. The DNA of the CDR3 is TGTGCCAGCAGCTTAGCAGGTTTCTCTGGAAACACCATATATTTT.

The V gene is TRBV7-9, the J gene TRBJ2-7, with D unclear. This CDR3 has 14 residues. CDR1 and CDR2 from the germline V gene are SEHNR and FQNEAQ (reference sequence). Trimming stripped 5 bases from V and 3 bases from J, with 14 bases between. The CDR3 DNA sequence: TGTGCCAGCAGCCCGACTGGAGCCGGCTACGAGCAGTACTTC. This translates into CASSPTGAGYEQYF.

This sequence joins TRBV29-1 and TRBJ1-2; D is possibly TRBD1 (5 bases). There are 12 residues in the CDR3. Trimming cost V 3 bases and J 4 bases, with 9 bases left between them. Germline lookup yields CDR1 SQVTM and CDR2 ANQGSEA. The DNA of the CDR3 is TGCAGCGTTGACGGGACTTCCTATGGCTACACCTTC. Translated, it gives CSVDGTSYGYTF. The full variable domain, in which reference TRBV29-1 and TRBJ1-2 provide the parts outside the CDR3, is SAVISQKPSRDICQRGTSLTIQCQVDSQVTMMFWYRQQPGQSLTLIATANQGSEATYESGFVIDKFPISRPNLTFSTLTVSNMSPEDSSIYLCSVDGTSYGYTFGSGTRLTVV.

This clone was detected only a few times. This chain uses TRBV7-2 with TRBJ2-7, with TRBD1 as a possible D gene (6 bases). The length of the CDR3 is 14 residues. Germline V lookup: CDR1 SGHTA, CDR2 FQGNSA. Trimming left V 1 base short and J 6 bases short, with 13 bases between. The CDR3 spells CASSLEGGSGEQYF. The CDR3 DNA reads TGTGCCAGCAGCTTAGAAGGGGGATCGGGCGAGCAGTACTTC.

This clone was seen a handful of times. The rearrangement joins TRBV28 to TRBJ1-2, with D possibly being TRBD1 (5 bases). Trimming pared 6 bases from V and 11 bases from J, leaving 25 bases between. This CDR3 comprises 15 residues. Germline lookup yields CDR1 MDHEN and CDR2 SYDVKM. CDR3 nucleotide sequence: TGTGCCAGCAGACCAACCGGGACCCAAGGAAGAGGGTACACCTTC. Translated: CASRPTGTQGRGYTF.

This clone has only a few counts. The chain uses TRBV28 and TRBJ2-1; D may match TRBD1 or TRBD2 (6 bases each). The CDR3 extends over 15 amino acids. From germline, CDR1 is MDHEN and CDR2 SYDVKM. Trimming removed 4 bases from V and 8 bases from J, with 18 bases in between. CDR3 nucleotides: TGTGCCAGCAGTTCCGGGGGCCTCCGGGGACATGAGCAGTTCTTC. Translation gives CASSSGGLRGHEQFF.